This is a list of T cell receptor beta chains from one sample in a study of beta chain features in type 1 diabetes. Some clones are missing from TCRdb's copy, which holds only in-frame ones; the method was immunoSEQ multiplex PCR. The sample includes around 44,000 clones, over 60% of them seen just once. Sequenced material: Tregs from blood. The receptor source for this set is a woman under 30 with type 1 diabetes. CDR3s include the opening cysteine and the closing phenylalanine or tryptophan. A D gene is named only where the DNA matches it firmly. Size is stated for part of the rows, as once, few or many counts, or as a class when the clone is expanded.

V: TRBV5-4; D: TRBD1; J: TRBJ2-2; size: .; CDR3: CASSRGQGITGELFF; DNA: TGTGCCAGCAGCCGGGGACAGGGTATCACCGGGGAGCTGTTTTTT
V: TRBV7-9; D: .; J: TRBJ2-7; size: few; CDR3: CASSPTGNSYEQYF; DNA: TGTGCCAGCAGCCCGACAGGTAATTCCTACGAGCAGTACTTC
V: TRBV29-1; D: .; J: TRBJ1-1; size: few; CDR3: CSVALGSLNTEAFF; DNA: TGCAGCGTGGCCCTAGGCAGTCTAAACACTGAAGCTTTCTTT
V: TRBV9; D: .; J: TRBJ2-3; size: once; CDR3: CASSVAETRADTQYF; DNA: TGTGCCAGCAGCGTAGCAGAGACTAGGGCCGATACGCAGTATTTT
V: TRBV6-6; D: .; J: TRBJ1-6; size: .; CDR3: CASSPPDRGSPLHF; DNA: TGTGCCAGCAGTCCTCCGGATCGGGGGTCACCCCTCCACTTT
V: TRBV4-3; D: .; J: TRBJ2-1; size: .; CDR3: CASSQGGGFFSYNEQFF; DNA: TGCGCCAGCAGCCAAGGGGGAGGCTTCTTCTCCTACAATGAGCAGTTCTTC
V: TRBV5-1; D: .; J: TRBJ2-5; size: .; CDR3: CASSVGRGETQYF; DNA: TGCGCCAGCAGCGTTGGGCGGGGAGAGACCCAGTACTTC
V: TRBV5-4; D: .; J: TRBJ2-1; size: few; CDR3: CASSLLAPYNEQFF; DNA: TGTGCCAGCAGCTTGTTGGCTCCCTACAATGAGCAGTTCTTC
V: TRBV28; D: TRBD1; J: TRBJ1-2; size: .; CDR3: CASSVLTGTYGYTF; DNA: TGTGCCAGCAGCGTCCTGACAGGGACATATGGCTACACCTTC
V: TRBV5-4; D: .; J: TRBJ1-6; size: .; CDR3: CASSLGRGDNSPLHF; DNA: TGTGCCAGCAGCTTGGGGCGGGGGGATAATTCACCCCTCCACTTT
V: TRBV7-6; D: .; J: TRBJ2-2; size: .; CDR3: CASSLTGNTGELFF; DNA: TGTGCCAGCAGCTTGACAGGGAACACCGGGGAGCTGTTTTTT
V: TRBV7-2; D: TRBD1; J: TRBJ1-1; size: .; CDR3: CASRFQGAEAFF; DNA: TGTGCCAGCAGATTCCAGGGGGCTGAAGCTTTCTTT
V: TRBV7-9; D: .; J: TRBJ2-5; size: .; CDR3: CASSLFEFVQETQYF; DNA: TGTGCCAGCAGCTTATTTGAGTTCGTCCAAGAGACCCAGTACTTC
V: TRBV7-2; D: .; J: TRBJ2-7; size: .; CDR3: CASSLEEYEQYF; DNA: TGTGCCAGCAGCTTAGAAGAGTACGAGCAGTACTTC
V: TRBV7-9; D: .; J: TRBJ2-5; size: .; CDR3: CASSKSGPETQYF; DNA: TGTGCCAGCAGCAAAAGCGGCCCGGAGACCCAGTACTTC
V: TRBV7-9; D: TRBD2; J: TRBJ2-7; size: .; CDR3: CASSGGGRLPPSEQYF; DNA: TGTGCCAGCAGTGGGGGGGGGAGGCTACCTCCCTCGGAGCAGTACTTC
V: TRBV7-2; D: .; J: TRBJ2-3; size: .; CDR3: CASSQLLTQYF; DNA: TGTGCCAGCAGCCAATTACTTACGCAGTATTTT